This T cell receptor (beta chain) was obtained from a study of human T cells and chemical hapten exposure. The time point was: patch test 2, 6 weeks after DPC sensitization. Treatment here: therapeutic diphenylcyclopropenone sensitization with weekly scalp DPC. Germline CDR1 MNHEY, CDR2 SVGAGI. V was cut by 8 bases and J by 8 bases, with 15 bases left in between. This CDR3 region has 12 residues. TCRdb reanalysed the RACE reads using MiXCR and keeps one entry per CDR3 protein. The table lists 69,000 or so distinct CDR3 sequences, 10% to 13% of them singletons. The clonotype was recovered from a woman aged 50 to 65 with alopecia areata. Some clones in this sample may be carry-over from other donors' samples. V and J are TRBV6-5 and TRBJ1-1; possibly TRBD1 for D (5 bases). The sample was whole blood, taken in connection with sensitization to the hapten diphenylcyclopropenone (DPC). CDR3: CASWPSGAEAFF. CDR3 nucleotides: TGTGCCAGCTGGCCATCCGGGGCAGAAGCTTTCTTT.